This TCR beta chain comes out of a study of radiotherapy plus CTLA-4 blockade in lung cancer (dated by TCRdb to 2016 to 2019). About the investigation overall: Objective responses were observed in about a sixth of enrolled patients, and disease control was achieved in roughly 29%. The investigation overall reported the following: The strongest predictors of response were reported to be early dynamic shifts in blood T cell clones along with a rise in serum interferon-beta following radiation. After treatment with radiotherapy and ipilimumab, TCR clones that originated in tumors expanded in peripheral blood.

The study evaluated CTLA-4 blockade (ipilimumab) given together with focal radiation therapy in patients who had chemo-refractory metastatic non-small-cell lung cancer. Library preparation used the immunoSEQ multiplex PCR assay. TCRdb limited this immuneACCESS table to in-frame rearrangements with V and J called. A share of clones is missing; checked studies link under half to unresolved V genes, and the rest is unexplained. The sample contains over 80,000 clones, roughly 87% of them found a single time. 0.82% of the sample comes from the top ten. Comment on this clone: The antigen it binds to is not known. There are no base qualities to consult, and no much larger clone falls within one base.

Sequences MGHRA (CDR1) and YSYEKL (CDR2) are obtained from the germline V gene. The CDR3 runs 18 residues from the cysteine to the phenylalanine. Only the CDR3 DNA stays, 54 bases, in frame from base 1. V is shortened by 2 bases, J by 7 bases, and the region joining them spans 21 bases. The origin of this receptor is a human donor with non-small cell lung cancer who had stable disease on radiotherapy plus ipilimumab. The chain links TRBV4-1 with TRBJ1-6; 5 matching bases give a weak D call of TRBD1. The sequencing here drew on peripheral blood, taken from a patient treated with radiotherapy plus ipilimumab. The DNA reads TGCGCCAGCAGCCAAACCTGCTGTGGGGGGGGTAAGAATTCACCCCTCCACTTT. This sequence encodes CASSQTCCGGGKNSPLHF.